The 32 T cell receptor beta chains below were found in one sample sequenced in a study of shared clonotypes between healthy human individuals. Sequencing was performed with immunoSEQ multiplex PCR; in TCRdb, only in-frame clones are kept and a portion is missing. The sample shows roughly 2,000,000 clones, 85% to 95% of them seen only once. Only CD45RO-negative cells positively selected for CCR7 counted as naive CD8 cells, so terminally differentiated effector memory CD45RA+ cells were excluded. Source material: naive CD8+ T cells sorted from blood. The receptors come from a man in his late teens or twenties in good health.

V gene TRBV6-6 combines with J gene TRBJ1-4, with a possible D match to TRBD1 (5 bases). This CDR3 spans 14 amino acids. The germline CDR1 and CDR2 sequences are MNHNY and SVGAGI (reference sequence). The germline V and J ends were trimmed by 2 bases and 6 bases, with 10 bases remaining between them. CDR3 coding DNA: TGTGCCAGCAGTTACGGGTGGGGGGATGAAAAACTGTTTTTT. Translating it yields CASSYGWGDEKLFF.

V gene TRBV5-1 combines with J gene TRBJ2-1, with D perhaps matching TRBD2 (6 bases). This CDR3 comprises 16 residues. V was cut by 0 bases and J by 7 bases, with 17 bases left in between. From germline, CDR1 is SGHRS and CDR2 YFSETQ. This CDR3 is CASSLGRELIRNEQFF. For the CDR3, the DNA is TGCGCCAGCAGCTTGGGACGGGAGTTAATTAGAAATGAGCAGTTCTTC.

The chain joins TRBV5-5 to TRBJ1-1; D call uncertain. Germline V gene lookup returns CDR1 SGHKS and CDR2 YYEKEE (reference sequence). The V end was cut by 0 bases, the J end by 0 bases, with 6 bases between. The CDR3 has 14 residues. In DNA, the CDR3 is TGTGCCAGCAGCTTGGTAAGGATGAACACTGAAGCTTTCTTT. Translated, it gives CASSLVRMNTEAFF. Filled out from reference TRBV5-5 and TRBJ1-1, the complete variable domain reads DAGVTQSPTHLIKTRGQQVTLRCSPISGHKSVSWYQQVLGQGPQFIFQYYEKEERGRGNFPDRFSARQFPNYSSELNVNALLLGDSALYLCASSLVRMNTEAFFGQGTRLTVV.

To note about this clone: Other DNA sequences within the sample encode an identical CDR3. The chain recombines TRBV5-8 with TRBJ1-1; D is unresolved. Per germline, CDR1 SGHTS and CDR2 YDEGEE. Deletions cut 0 bases from V and 2 bases from J, with 5 bases between. CDR3 length: 13 amino acids. The CDR3 sequence is CASSLDPNTEAFF. The CDR3 nucleotides are TGTGCCAGCAGCTTGGACCCTAACACTGAAGCTTTCTTT.

This clone was seen a single time. The same CDR3 is also encoded by other DNA sequences in this sample. V is TRBV10-3 and J is TRBJ1-1; D possibly corresponds to TRBD1 (5 bases). From germline, CDR1 is ENHRY and CDR2 SYGVKD. CDR3 size: 13 residues. Trimming took off 3 bases at V and 1 base at J, with 6 bases between the two ends. CDR3 residues: CAISDGGNTEAFF. CDR3 nucleotide sequence: TGTGCCATCAGTGACGGGGGGAACACTGAAGCTTTCTTT.

As to this clone: The sample has other DNA sequences that encode this CDR3 too. The chain employs TRBV13 and TRBJ1-1; D is unclear. The CDR3 runs 12 residues. CDR1 and CDR2 (germline): PRHDT, FYEKMQ (reference sequence). The germline V and J ends were trimmed by 5 bases and 0 bases, with 4 bases remaining between them. The CDR3 DNA is TGTGCCAGCAGCCTTCTGAACACTGAAGCTTTCTTT. It specifies CASSLLNTEAFF.

This chain joins TRBV5-4 and TRBJ2-7; 9 bases fit TRBD2. V was clipped by 0 bases and J by 4 bases; unmatched bases: 11. Germline V gene data show CDR1 as SGHNT and CDR2 as YYREEE (reference sequence). This CDR3 spans 17 amino acids. The CDR3 is CASSLDLTSGKGYEQYF. CDR3 DNA sequence: TGTGCCAGCAGCTTGGACCTGACTAGCGGCAAGGGGTACGAGCAGTACTTC.

The rearrangement uses TRBV5-1 and TRBJ2-5; D is perhaps TRBD2 (7 bases). Trimming removed 6 bases at V and 5 bases at J, with 20 bases between. The CDR3 loop spans 15 amino acids. Germline CDR1 reads SGHRS; CDR2 reads YFSETQ. CDR3 protein: CASTESSGRGETQYF. As DNA, the CDR3 is TGCGCCAGCACTGAGTCTAGCGGTAGGGGGGAGACCCAGTACTTC.

The rearrangement links TRBV5-3 to TRBJ2-1; D not resolved. TRBV5-3 carries the ORF label, with uncertain function. The V end was cut by 5 bases, the J end by 9 bases, with 6 bases between. This CDR3 region has 10 residues. CDR3 sequence (DNA): TGTGCCAGAAGTATGGGTGAGCAGTTCTTC. It encodes CARSMGEQFF.

The genes are TRBV13 and TRBJ2-5; the match to TRBD2 covers 7 bases. The CDR3 is 13 residues long. Trimming removed 3 bases from V and 3 bases from J; junction bases left unmatched: 1. The germline gives CDR1 PRHDT, CDR2 FYEKMQ (reference sequence). The CDR3 DNA reads as TGTGCCAGCAGCTTCCGGGGGGAAGAGACCCAGTACTTC. As protein: CASSFRGEETQYF.

The genes are TRBV4-1 and TRBJ2-3, with 10 bases identical to TRBD2. The germline CDR1 and CDR2 sequences are MGHRA and YSYEKL. The V and J ends lost 3 bases and 0 bases, in that order; junction bases with no gene match: 3. This CDR3 region has 16 residues. CDR3 sequence (DNA): TGCGCCAGCAGCCACGGGACTAGCGAAAGCACAGATACGCAGTATTTT. Translated: CASSHGTSESTDTQYF.

Here the CDR3 reads CASSEADIYSHYGYTF. Here the CDR3 DNA reads TGTGCCAGCAGTGAAGCCGACATTTACAGTCACTATGGCTACACCTTC. This chain uses TRBV6-1 with TRBJ1-2, with D hard to call. The V end lost 0 bases, the J end lost 3 bases, and 14 bases lay between the germline ends. Per the germline V gene, CDR1 is MNHNS and CDR2 is SASEGT. The CDR3 length is 16 residues.

The J gene is TRBJ2-1, the V gene TRBV30, with 11 bases identical to TRBD2. The CDR3 runs to 17 residues. CDR1 is GTSNPN, CDR2 SVGIG, per germline (reference sequence). Trimming at V came to 0 bases and at J to 6 bases, leaving 10 bases not matched to a gene. CDR3 bases: TGTGCCTGGAGTGTACGCGCTAGCGGGGGGACCCCCAATGAGCAGTTCTTC. It specifies CAWSVRASGGTPNEQFF.

The CDR3 bases are TGTGCCAGCAGCCTCCTAGCGGGGGTAAACACCGGGGAGCTGTTTTTT. This gives the protein CASSLLAGVNTGELFF. The V gene is TRBV28, the J gene TRBJ2-2, with 10 bases lining up with TRBD2. CDR3 length equals 16 residues. Germline V gene lookup returns CDR1 MDHEN and CDR2 SYDVKM. J gave up 2 bases and V 6 bases, and 6 bases lay outside the gene matches.

This clone was recorded only once. The CDR3 reads CASSEWGLRGEQYF. CDR3 coding DNA: TGTGCCAGCAGTGAATGGGGGTTAAGGGGCGAGCAGTACTTC. J is TRBJ2-7 and V is TRBV6-1, with D perhaps assigned TRBD1 or TRBD2 (5 bases each). Germline V gene lookup returns CDR1 MNHNS and CDR2 SASEGT. V gave up 2 bases and J gave up 6 bases, with 14 bases separating them. This CDR3 is 14 amino acids long.

This clone has only one observation. This chain uses TRBV6-5 with TRBJ2-5; the D gene is possibly TRBD1 (6 bases). The V gene lost 5 bases and the J gene lost 5 bases, with 15 bases spanning the gap. Germline CDR1 and CDR2: MNHEY and SVGAGI. This CDR3 region has 14 residues. CDR3 in amino acids: CASSGEQGWETQYF. As DNA, the CDR3 is TGTGCCAGCAGTGGTGAACAGGGCTGGGAGACCCAGTACTTC.

With regard to this clone: The junction departs from germline at one end; a sequencing error may be responsible. Other DNA sequences in the same sample also yield this CDR3. The chain recombines TRBV5-4 with TRBJ2-7, with 10 positions matching TRBD2. The CDR3 sequence is 15 residues long. Germline CDR1 reads SGHNT; CDR2 reads YYREEE (reference sequence). CDR3 sequence (DNA): TGTGCCAGCAGATTGGAGCTAGCGGGAGACTCCGAGCAGTACTTC. It codes for CASRLELAGDSEQYF.

The chain couples TRBV30 to TRBJ2-1, with unresolved D. V was trimmed by 0 bases and J by 10 bases, leaving 10 bases between them. Germline values: CDR1 GTSNPN, CDR2 SVGIG (reference sequence). The CDR3 length is 12 residues. Written as DNA, the CDR3 is TGTGCCTGGAGTGTTCAGCACGGCGAGCAGTTCTTC. This sequence encodes CAWSVQHGEQFF. Using reference TRBV30 and TRBJ2-1 for the parts outside the CDR3, the full variable domain is SQTIHQWPATLVQPVGSPLSLECTVEGTSNPNLYWYRQAAGRGLQLLFYSVGIGQISSEVPQNLSASRPQDRQFILSSKKLLLSDSGFYLCAWSVQHGEQFFGPGTRLTVL.

The rearrangement joins TRBV11-2 to TRBJ2-7; no clear D gene. The CDR3 has 15 residues. Germline V lookup: CDR1 SGHAT, CDR2 FQNNGV. The V gene lost 5 bases and the J gene lost 0 bases, with 14 bases spanning the gap. The CDR3 DNA is TGTGCCAGCAGCCCGTTACCCGCTGACTCCTACGAGCAGTACTTC. This translates into CASSPLPADSYEQYF.

V and J are TRBV30 and TRBJ2-7; TRBD1 agrees at 9 bases. The V gene end was trimmed by 5 bases and the J gene end by 6 bases; junction bases not matched to a gene: 11. This CDR3 contains 14 residues. Germline V gene sequence: CDR1 GTSNPN, CDR2 SVGIG (reference sequence). The chain's CDR3 is CAWAPGTGITEQYF. The DNA of the CDR3 is TGTGCCTGGGCCCCCGGGACAGGGATCACCGAGCAGTACTTC.

V usage is TRBV19 and J usage is TRBJ1-4; D is unclear. Germline-derived CDR1 and CDR2 are LNHDA and SQIVND (reference sequence). The CDR3 has 14 residues. The V and J ends lost 0 bases and 5 bases respectively, with 7 bases between them. In DNA, the CDR3 is TGTGCCAGTAGTATAGAACCCTTAAATGAAAAACTGTTTTTT. Its translation is CASSIEPLNEKLFF.

J is TRBJ1-1 and V is TRBV19; no reliable D call. Germline V CDR1 and CDR2: LNHDA, SQIVND (reference sequence). Deletions cut 6 bases from V and 8 bases from J, with 22 bases between. This CDR3 contains 15 residues. This CDR3 is CASSPLGSGTEEAFF. CDR3 nucleotide sequence: TGTGCCAGTAGCCCTCTAGGAAGTGGAACAGAGGAAGCTTTCTTT.

A remark on this clone: Additional DNA sequences in this sample encode the identical CDR3. The rearrangement links TRBV5-4 to TRBJ2-1; a possible D gene is TRBD1 (6 bases). CDR1 is SGHNT and CDR2 is YYREEE in the germline V gene (reference sequence). The CDR3 covers 14 residues. The ends were cut back, 2 bases at V and 0 bases at J, with 6 bases in the middle. The CDR3 sequence is CASSLQGSYNEQFF. The CDR3 coding sequence is TGTGCCAGCAGCTTACAGGGCTCCTACAATGAGCAGTTCTTC.

The genes are TRBV13 and TRBJ2-1; D is perhaps TRBD1 (6 bases). CDR3 length: 13 residues. The V and J ends lost 4 bases and 6 bases respectively, with 10 bases between them. Germline V gives CDR1 PRHDT, CDR2 FYEKMQ (reference sequence). CDR3: CASSWGLGNEQFF. In DNA, the CDR3 is TGTGCCAGCAGCTGGGGGCTGGGCAATGAGCAGTTCTTC.

The chain links TRBV6-5 to TRBJ2-1; a possible D gene is TRBD2 (6 bases). CDR3 length: 15 residues. Trimming shortened V by 2 bases and J by 6 bases, and 14 bases separated the two germline ends. CDR1 is MNHEY and CDR2 is SVGAGI in the germline V gene. CDR3: CASSYQGLGGNEQFF. CDR3 DNA sequence: TGTGCCAGCAGTTACCAAGGTCTCGGGGGCAATGAGCAGTTCTTC.

The chain is built from TRBV19 and TRBJ2-5; 8 bases are shared with TRBD1. V gave up 6 bases and J gave up 4 bases; unmatched junction bases: 4. CDR1 and CDR2 (germline): LNHDA, SQIVND (reference sequence). The CDR3 runs to 13 residues. The chain's CDR3 is CASSGTGSETQYF. CDR3 bases: TGTGCCAGTAGCGGGACAGGATCAGAGACCCAGTACTTC. Full variable domain (outside the CDR3, taken from reference TRBV19 and TRBJ2-5): DGGITQSPKYLFRKEGQNVTLSCEQNLNHDAMYWYRQDPGQGLRLIYYSQIVNDFQKGDIAEGYSVSREKKESFPLTVTSAQKNPTAFYLCASSGTGSETQYFGPGTRLLVL.

The rearrangement links TRBV28 to TRBJ2-1; D may be TRBD2 (6 bases). Between the trimmed V and J ends, which lost 7 bases and 4 bases, there was a span of 8 bases. There are 12 residues in the CDR3. Germline assignment: CDR1 MDHEN and CDR2 SYDVKM. CDR3 DNA sequence: TGTGCCAGCATGCGGGGTTACAATGAGCAGTTCTTC. This encodes CASMRGYNEQFF.

The CDR3 is CASSQDKAGAVDIQYF. The CDR3, as DNA: TGCGCCAGCAGCCAAGATAAGGCAGGGGCGGTGGACATTCAGTACTTC. V is TRBV4-1 and J is TRBJ2-4; D is possibly TRBD1 (6 bases). The CDR3 consists of 16 residues. The ends were cut back, 0 bases at V and 8 bases at J, with 17 bases in the middle. Germline assignment: CDR1 MGHRA and CDR2 YSYEKL.

The gene calls are TRBV6-5 and TRBJ2-7; D might be TRBD1 or TRBD2, each matching 7 bases. Trimming stripped 8 bases from V and 3 bases from J, with 17 bases between. The germline V gene encodes CDR1 MNHEY and CDR2 SVGAGI. The CDR3 has 14 residues. Written as DNA, the CDR3 is TGTGCCAGCGGGGGGGGACAGTCGGGCTACGAGCAGTACTTC. Protein product: CASGGGQSGYEQYF.

The rearrangement uses TRBV27 and TRBJ1-6, with TRBD1 as a possible D gene (6 bases). In germline, CDR1 is MNHEY, CDR2 SMNVEV (reference sequence). The CDR3 runs 14 residues. V was trimmed by 6 bases and J by 3 bases, leaving 9 bases between them. CDR3 sequence reads: CASSQGHYNSPLHF. CDR3 coding DNA: TGTGCCAGCAGCCAGGGACACTATAATTCACCCCTCCACTTT.

The V gene is TRBV27, the J gene TRBJ1-1; possible D gene TRBD1, 5 bases. V was trimmed by 2 bases and J by 6 bases, leaving 25 bases between them. CDR3 length: 18 residues. Germline lookup yields CDR1 MNHEY and CDR2 SMNVEV (reference sequence). CDR3: CASSLKGPGDVGLAEAFF. The CDR3 DNA follows: TGTGCCAGCAGTTTAAAAGGGCCCGGGGACGTGGGTTTGGCTGAAGCTTTCTTT.

Notes on this clone: Other DNA sequences in this specimen translate into the identical CDR3. The chain has TRBV4-1 and TRBJ2-7; weak D call: TRBD2 (6 bases). Trimming pared 3 bases from V and 1 base from J, leaving 13 bases between. The CDR3 consists of 15 residues. The V gene's germline CDR1 is MGHRA and CDR2 YSYEKL. CDR3 bases: TGCGCCAGCAGCCAGGGGGGACTGGCTTCCTACGAGCAGTACTTC. Its protein is CASSQGGLASYEQYF.